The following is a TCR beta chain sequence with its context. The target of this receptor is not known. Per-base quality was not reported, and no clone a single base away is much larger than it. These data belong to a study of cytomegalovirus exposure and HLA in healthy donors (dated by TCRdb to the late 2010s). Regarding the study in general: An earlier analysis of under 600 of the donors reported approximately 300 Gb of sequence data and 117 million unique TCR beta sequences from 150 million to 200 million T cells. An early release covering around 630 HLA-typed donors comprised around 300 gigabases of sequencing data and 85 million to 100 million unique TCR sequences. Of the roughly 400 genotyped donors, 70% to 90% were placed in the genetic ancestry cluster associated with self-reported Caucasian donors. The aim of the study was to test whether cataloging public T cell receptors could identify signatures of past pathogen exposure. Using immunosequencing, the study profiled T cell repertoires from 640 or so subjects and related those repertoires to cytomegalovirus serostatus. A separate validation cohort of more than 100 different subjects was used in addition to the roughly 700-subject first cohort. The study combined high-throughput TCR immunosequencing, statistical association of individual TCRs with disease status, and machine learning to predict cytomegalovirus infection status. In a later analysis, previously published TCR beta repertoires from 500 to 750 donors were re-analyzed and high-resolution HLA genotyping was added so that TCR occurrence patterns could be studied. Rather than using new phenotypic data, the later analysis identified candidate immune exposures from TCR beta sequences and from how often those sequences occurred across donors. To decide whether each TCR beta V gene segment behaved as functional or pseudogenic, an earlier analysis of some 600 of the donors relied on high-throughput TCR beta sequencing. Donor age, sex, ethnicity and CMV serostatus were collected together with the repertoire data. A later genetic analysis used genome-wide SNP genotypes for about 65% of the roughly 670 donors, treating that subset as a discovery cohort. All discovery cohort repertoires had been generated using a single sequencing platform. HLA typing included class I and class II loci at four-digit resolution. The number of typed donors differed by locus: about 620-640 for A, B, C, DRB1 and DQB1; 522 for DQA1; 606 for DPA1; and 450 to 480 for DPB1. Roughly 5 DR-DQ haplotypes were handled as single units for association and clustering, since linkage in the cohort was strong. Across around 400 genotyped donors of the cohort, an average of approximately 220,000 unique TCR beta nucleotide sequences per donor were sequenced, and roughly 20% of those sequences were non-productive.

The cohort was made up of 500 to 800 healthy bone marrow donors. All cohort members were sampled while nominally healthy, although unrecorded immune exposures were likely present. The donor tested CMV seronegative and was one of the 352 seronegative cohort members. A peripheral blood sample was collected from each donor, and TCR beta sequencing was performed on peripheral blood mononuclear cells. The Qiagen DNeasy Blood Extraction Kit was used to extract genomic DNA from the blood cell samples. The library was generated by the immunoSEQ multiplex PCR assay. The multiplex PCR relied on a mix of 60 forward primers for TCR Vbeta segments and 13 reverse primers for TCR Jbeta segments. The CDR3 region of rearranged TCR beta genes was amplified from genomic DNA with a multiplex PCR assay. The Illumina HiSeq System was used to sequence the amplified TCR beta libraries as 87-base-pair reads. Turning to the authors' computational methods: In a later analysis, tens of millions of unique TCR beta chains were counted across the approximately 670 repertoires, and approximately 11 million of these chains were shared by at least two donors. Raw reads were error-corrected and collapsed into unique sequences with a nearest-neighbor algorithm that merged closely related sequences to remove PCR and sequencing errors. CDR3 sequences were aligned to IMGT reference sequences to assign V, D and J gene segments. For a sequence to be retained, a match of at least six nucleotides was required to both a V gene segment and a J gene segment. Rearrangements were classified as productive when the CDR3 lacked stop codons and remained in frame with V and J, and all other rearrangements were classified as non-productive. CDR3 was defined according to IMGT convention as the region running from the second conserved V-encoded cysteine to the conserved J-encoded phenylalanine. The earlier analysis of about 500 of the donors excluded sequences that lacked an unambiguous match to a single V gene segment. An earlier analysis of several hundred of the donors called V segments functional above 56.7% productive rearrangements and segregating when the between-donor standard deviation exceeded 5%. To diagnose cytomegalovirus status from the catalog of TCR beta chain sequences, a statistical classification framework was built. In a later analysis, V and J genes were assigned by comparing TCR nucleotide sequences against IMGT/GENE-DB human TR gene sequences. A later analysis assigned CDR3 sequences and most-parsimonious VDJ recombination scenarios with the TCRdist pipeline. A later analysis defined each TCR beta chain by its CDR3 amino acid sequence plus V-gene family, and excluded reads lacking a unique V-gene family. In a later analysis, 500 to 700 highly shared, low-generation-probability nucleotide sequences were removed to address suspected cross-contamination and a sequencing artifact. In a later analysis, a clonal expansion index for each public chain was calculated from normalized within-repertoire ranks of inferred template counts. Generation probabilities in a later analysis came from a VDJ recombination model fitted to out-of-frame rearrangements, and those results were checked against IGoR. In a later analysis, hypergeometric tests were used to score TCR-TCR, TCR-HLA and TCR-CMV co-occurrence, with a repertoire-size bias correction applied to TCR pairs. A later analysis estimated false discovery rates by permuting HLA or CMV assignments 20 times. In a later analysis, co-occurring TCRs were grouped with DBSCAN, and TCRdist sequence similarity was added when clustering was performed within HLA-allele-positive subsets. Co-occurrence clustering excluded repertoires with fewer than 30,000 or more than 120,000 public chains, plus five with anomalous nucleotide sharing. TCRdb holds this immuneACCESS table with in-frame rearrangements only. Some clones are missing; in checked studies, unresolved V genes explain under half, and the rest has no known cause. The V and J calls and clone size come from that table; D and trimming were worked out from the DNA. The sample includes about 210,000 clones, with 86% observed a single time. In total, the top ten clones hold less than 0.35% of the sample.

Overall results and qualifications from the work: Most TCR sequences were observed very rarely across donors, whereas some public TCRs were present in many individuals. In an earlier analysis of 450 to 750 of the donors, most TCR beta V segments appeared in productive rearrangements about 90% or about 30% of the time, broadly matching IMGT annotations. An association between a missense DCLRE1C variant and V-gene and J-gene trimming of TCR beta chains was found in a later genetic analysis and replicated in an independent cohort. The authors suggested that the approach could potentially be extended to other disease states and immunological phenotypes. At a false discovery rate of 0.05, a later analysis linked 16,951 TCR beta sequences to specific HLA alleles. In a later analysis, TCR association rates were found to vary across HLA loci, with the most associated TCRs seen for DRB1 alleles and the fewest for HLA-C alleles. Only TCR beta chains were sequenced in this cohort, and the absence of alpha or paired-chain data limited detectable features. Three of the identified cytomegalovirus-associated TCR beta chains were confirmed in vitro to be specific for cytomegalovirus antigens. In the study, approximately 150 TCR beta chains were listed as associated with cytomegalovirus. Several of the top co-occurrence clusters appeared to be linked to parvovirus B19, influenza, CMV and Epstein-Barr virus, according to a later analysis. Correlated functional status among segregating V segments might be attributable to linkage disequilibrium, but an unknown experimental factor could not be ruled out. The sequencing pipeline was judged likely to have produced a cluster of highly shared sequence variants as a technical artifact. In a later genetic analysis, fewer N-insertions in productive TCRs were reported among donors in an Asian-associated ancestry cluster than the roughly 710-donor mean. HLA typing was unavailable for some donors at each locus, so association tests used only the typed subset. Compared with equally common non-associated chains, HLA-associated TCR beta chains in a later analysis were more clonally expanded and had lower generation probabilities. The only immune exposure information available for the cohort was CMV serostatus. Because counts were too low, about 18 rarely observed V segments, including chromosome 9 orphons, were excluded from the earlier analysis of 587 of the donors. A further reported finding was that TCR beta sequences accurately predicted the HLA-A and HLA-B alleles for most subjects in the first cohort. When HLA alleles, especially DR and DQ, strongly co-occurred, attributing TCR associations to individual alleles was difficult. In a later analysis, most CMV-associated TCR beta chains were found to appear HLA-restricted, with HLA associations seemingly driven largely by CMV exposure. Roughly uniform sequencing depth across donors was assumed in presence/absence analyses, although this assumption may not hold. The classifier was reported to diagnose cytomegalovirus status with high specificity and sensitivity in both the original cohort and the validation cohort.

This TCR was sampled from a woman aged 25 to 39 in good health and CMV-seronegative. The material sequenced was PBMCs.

The DNA is as follows: TGTGCCACCCACGGAGCGACCCTGAAGAATGAGCAGTTCTTC. Its coded protein is CATHGATLKNEQFF. The sequence joins TRBV19 to TRBJ2-1, with no reliable assignment of the D segment. The CDR3, cysteine through phenylalanine, is 14 amino acids long. The only DNA kept is the CDR3, 42 bases in frame from the first base. The junction shows trimming of 10 bases on V and 7 bases on J, plus 20 bases between the germline ends. CDR1 and CDR2 (LNHDA, SQIVND) derive from the germline V gene (reference sequence).